Sequencing of this T cell receptor beta chain was carried out in a study of regulatory T cells in long-lasting Graves disease (dated by TCRdb to 2020 to 2023). With respect to the entire study: Persistent Graves' disease meant more than 5 years of antithyroid drug treatment with TSH receptor autoantibodies that stayed positive. Patients with persistent Graves' disease were compared with patients with newly diagnosed Graves' disease using TCR sequencing and RNA sequencing of peripheral blood. The study took place in China and was registered as a clinical trial. A total of around 35 samples underwent TCR sequencing: some 13 from persistent and approximately 20 from newly diagnosed Graves' disease patients. On average, persistent Graves' disease patients in the clinical cohort had been on antithyroid drugs for about 10.3 years. The paper as a whole reports these results and caveats: The small sample size was acknowledged by the authors as a limitation that may reduce accuracy. Sequencing and analysis were restricted to the TCR beta chain. Compared with newly diagnosed patients, patients with persistent Graves' disease had lower TCR Shannon entropy and fewer highly expanded clones, which suggests clonal expansion. Persistent patients shared more public clonotypes among themselves (around 3,000) than newly diagnosed patients did (approximately 870). Preferential use of TRBV28, TRBJ1-2 and TRBJ2-5 was observed in persistent disease, whereas TRBV20-1 and TRBJ2-1 were favored in newly diagnosed disease. Peripheral blood alone was examined, since thyroid tissue, which constituted the primary lesion, could not be accessed.

Explained via the paper, the time point label denotes: persistent/refractory GD, antithyroid drugs over 5 years with positive TRAb. RNA was extracted from PBMCs in TRIzol for both TCR sequencing and RNA sequencing. The diagnosis of Graves' disease was made according to American Thyroid Association guidelines. Patients for the study were recruited at an endocrinology department in Xi'an, China. Each patient gave approximately 8.8 milliliters of peripheral blood, collected in an EDTA anticoagulant tube. PBMCs were isolated by Ficoll Paque Plus density gradient separation without further T cell sorting. An Agilent 2100 Bioanalyzer and agarose gel were used to assess RNA quality, and a NanoDrop 2000 was used to measure RNA concentration. Taken from cysteine to phenylalanine, the CDR3 has 14 residues. The CDR3 DNA has 42 bases and is translated from base 1. The CDR1 and CDR2 encoded by the germline V gene are MDHEN and SYDVKM. The junction carries 12 bases between V and J, which are trimmed by 4 bases and 6 bases respectively.

Libraries were made using multiplex PCR. Sequenced on an Illumina HiSeq 4000. iRepertoire HTBI primers and Arm-PCR amplification of CDR3 regions were used to construct TCR beta libraries. PCR products were gel purified before sequencing. Per the authors' processing: Across samples, 55 to 80 TRBV and 12 to 15 TRBJ segments were identified and used for gene usage analysis of CDR3 amino acid clonotypes. Filtered high-quality paired reads were merged into contigs using COPE and FqMerger. BLAST was used to align contigs to IMGT TRBV, TRBD and TRBJ reference genes, and CDR3 was defined according to IMGT. Clonotypes above 0.1% frequency were classified as highly expanded clones. Shannon entropy was used to measure repertoire diversity, and the Gini coefficient was used to measure V-J evenness. A clonotype was considered public if more than one individual shared it. The raw public data were reprocessed by TCRdb itself: fastp quality trimming at Q25, MiXCR clonotype calling, in-frame beta chains only. Identical CDR3 protein sequences are pooled into one entry, listed with their most common genes and DNA. TCRdb's processing, not the study's, gives the V and J calls here. The sample table lists 300,000 to 350,000 distinct CDR3 sequences, roughly 21% of them with a count of one. The top ten clones comprise around 30% of the sample.

A word on this clonotype: Its antigen has not been determined. One base away there is no much larger clone; base qualities are not given.

The sample here was peripheral blood mononuclear cells (PBMCs), taken when the disease was refractory, from a patient treated with antithyroid drugs. This TCR was sampled from a female donor with Graves disease. The sequence is built from TRBV28 and TRBJ2-2, and TRBD1 may be the D gene, going by 6 matching bases. The CDR3 has the sequence CASSSTPGAGELFF. The nucleotide sequence reads as follows: TGTGCCAGCAGTTCTACTCCAGGGGCCGGGGAGCTGTTTTTT. The CDR3, completed at both ends by the reference TRBV28 and TRBJ2-2 genes, gives the full variable domain DVKVTQSSRYLVKRTGEKVFLECVQDMDHENMFWYRQDPGLGLRLIYFSYDVKMKEKGDIPEGYSVSREKKERFSLILESASTNQTSMYLCASSSTPGAGELFFGEGSRLTVL.